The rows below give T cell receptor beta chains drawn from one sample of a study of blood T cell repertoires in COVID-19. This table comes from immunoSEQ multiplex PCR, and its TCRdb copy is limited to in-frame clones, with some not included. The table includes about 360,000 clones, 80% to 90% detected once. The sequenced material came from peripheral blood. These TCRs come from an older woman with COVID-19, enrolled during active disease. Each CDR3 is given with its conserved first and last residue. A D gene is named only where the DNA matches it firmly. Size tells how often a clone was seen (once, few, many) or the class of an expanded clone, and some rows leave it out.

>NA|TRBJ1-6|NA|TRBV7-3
CASSWGGVGSPLHF
TGTGCCAGCAGCTGGGGCGGGGTAGGATCACCCCTCCACTTT
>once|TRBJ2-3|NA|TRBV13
CASSLVSTDTQYF
TGTGCCAGCAGCCTCGTAAGCACAGATACGCAGTATTTT
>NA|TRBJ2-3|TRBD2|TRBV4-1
CASSQVGLAADTQYF
TGCGCCAGCAGCCAAGTGGGACTAGCGGCAGATACGCAGTATTTT
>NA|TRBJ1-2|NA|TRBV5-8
CASINRDYGYTF
TGTGCCAGCATTAACAGAGACTATGGCTACACCTTC
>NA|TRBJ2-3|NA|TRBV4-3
CASSRGYADTQYF
TGCGCCAGCAGCCGCGGGTATGCAGATACGCAGTATTTT
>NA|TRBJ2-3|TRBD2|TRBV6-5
CASSYSGGASTDTQYF
TGTGCCAGCAGTTACAGCGGGGGGGCCTCGACAGATACGCAGTATTTT
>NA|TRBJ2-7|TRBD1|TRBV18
CASSPGGQAYEQYF
TGTGCCAGCTCACCGGGCGGACAGGCCTACGAGCAGTACTTC
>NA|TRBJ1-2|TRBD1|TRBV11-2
CASSGQGKDGYTF
TGTGCCAGCAGTGGACAGGGGAAGGATGGCTACACCTTC
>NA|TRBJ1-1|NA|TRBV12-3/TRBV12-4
CASSFDGTEAFF
TGTGCCAGCAGTTTCGACGGGACTGAAGCTTTCTTT
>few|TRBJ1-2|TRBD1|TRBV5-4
CASSPGQGGYGYTF
TGTGCCAGCAGCCCCGGACAGGGCGGCTATGGCTACACCTTC
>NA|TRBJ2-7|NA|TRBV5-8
CASSLSGWREQYF
TGTGCCAGCAGCTTGTCGGGATGGAGGGAGCAGTACTTC
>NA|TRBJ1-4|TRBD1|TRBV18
CANRQGAGEKLFF
TGTGCCAACCGACAGGGGGCCGGTGAAAAACTGTTTTTT
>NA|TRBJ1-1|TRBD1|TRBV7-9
CASRFGQANTEAFF
TGTGCCAGCAGATTCGGACAGGCGAACACTGAAGCTTTCTTT
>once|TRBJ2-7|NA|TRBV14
CASSIQGISYEQYF
TGTGCCAGCAGCATCCAGGGAATCTCCTACGAGCAGTACTTC
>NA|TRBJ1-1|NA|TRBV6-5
CASPPGEGTEAFF
TGTGCCAGCCCCCCGGGAGAGGGCACTGAAGCTTTCTTT
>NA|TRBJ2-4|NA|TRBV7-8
CASSRNRDKDIQYF
TGTGCCAGCAGCAGGAACCGGGACAAGGACATTCAGTACTTC
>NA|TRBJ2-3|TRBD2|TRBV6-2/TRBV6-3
CASSYEGLAGVGTDTQYF
TGTGCCAGCAGTTACGAGGGACTAGCGGGGGTCGGCACAGATACGCAGTATTTT
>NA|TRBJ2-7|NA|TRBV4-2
CASSQDYGSYEQYF
TGTGCCAGCAGCCAAGATTACGGCTCCTACGAGCAGTACTTC
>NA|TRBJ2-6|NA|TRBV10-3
CATRVPGANVLTF
TGTGCCACCCGAGTACCTGGGGCCAACGTCCTGACTTTC
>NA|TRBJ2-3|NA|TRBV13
CASSPGTTDTQYF
TGTGCCAGCAGCCCGGGAACTACAGATACGCAGTATTTT
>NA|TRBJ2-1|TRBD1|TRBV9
CASSAPGTGGYNEQFF
TGTGCCAGCAGCGCCCCCGGGACAGGGGGATACAATGAGCAGTTCTTC
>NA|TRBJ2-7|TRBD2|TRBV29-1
CSVGGGNYEQYF
TGCAGCGTTGGCGGGGGGAACTACGAGCAGTACTTC
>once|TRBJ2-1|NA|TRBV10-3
CAITGYYNEQFF
TGTGCCATCACCGGGTACTACAATGAGCAGTTCTTC
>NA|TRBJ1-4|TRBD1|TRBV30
CAWSGWGTAREKLFF
TGTGCCTGGAGTGGTTGGGGGACAGCAAGAGAAAAACTGTTTTTT
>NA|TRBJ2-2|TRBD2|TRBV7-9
CASSSSGGTGELFF
TGTGCCAGCAGCTCTAGCGGGGGAACCGGGGAGCTGTTTTTT
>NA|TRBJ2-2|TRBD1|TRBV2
CASRGQGENTGELFF
TGTGCCAGCAGGGGACAGGGGGAGAACACCGGGGAGCTGTTTTTT
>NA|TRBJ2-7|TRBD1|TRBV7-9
CASGTGRAYEQYF
TGTGCCAGCGGGACAGGCCGAGCCTACGAGCAGTACTTC
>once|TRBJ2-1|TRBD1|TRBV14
CASSQEAGGPYNEQFF
TGTGCCAGCAGCCAGGAGGCAGGGGGCCCCTACAATGAGCAGTTCTTC
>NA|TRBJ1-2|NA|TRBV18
CASSPRVVVYGYTF
TGTGCCAGCTCACCGCGTGTAGTGGTCTACGGCTACACCTTC
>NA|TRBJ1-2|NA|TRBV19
CASSIKESKYGYTF
TGTGCCAGTAGTATAAAGGAGAGCAAGTATGGCTACACCTTC
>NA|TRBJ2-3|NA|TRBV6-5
CASTAGRDTGLLF
TGTGCCAGCACCGCGGGGAGGGACACCGGCCTCCTTTTT
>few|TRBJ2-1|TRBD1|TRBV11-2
CASSLDRESEQFF
TGTGCCAGCAGCCTGGACAGGGAAAGTGAGCAGTTCTTC
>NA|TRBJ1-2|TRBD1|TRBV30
CAGQGDADGYTF
TGTGCCGGTCAGGGGGATGCGGATGGCTACACCTTC
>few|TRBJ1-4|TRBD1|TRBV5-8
CASSLTGGFEKLFF
TGTGCCAGCAGCCTGACAGGGGGATTTGAAAAACTGTTTTTT
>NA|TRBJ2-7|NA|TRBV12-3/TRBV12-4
CASSSQGYEQYF
TGTGCCAGCAGTTCACAGGGATACGAGCAGTACTTC
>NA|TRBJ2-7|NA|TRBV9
CASSVGRSSYEQYF
TGTGCCAGCAGCGTAGGGCGGTCGAGCTACGAGCAGTACTTC
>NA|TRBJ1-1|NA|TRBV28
CASSPPSGYTEAFF
TGTGCCAGCAGCCCCCCCTCAGGGTATACTGAAGCTTTCTTT
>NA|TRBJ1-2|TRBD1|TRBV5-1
CASSFTGVGNYGYTF
TGCGCCAGCAGCTTCACAGGGGTCGGGAACTATGGCTACACCTTC
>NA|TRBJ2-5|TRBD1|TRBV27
CASSRGTGEETQYF
TGTGCCAGCAGCCGGGGGACAGGTGAGGAGACCCAGTACTTC
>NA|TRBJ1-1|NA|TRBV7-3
CASSLEQLNTEAFF
TGTGCCAGCAGCTTAGAACAGCTGAACACTGAAGCTTTCTTT
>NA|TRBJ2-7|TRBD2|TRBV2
CASSDLGLAYEQYF
TGTGCCAGCAGTGACTTAGGACTAGCCTACGAGCAGTACTTC
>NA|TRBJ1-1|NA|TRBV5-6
CASSLSFGGSLATAFF
TGTGCCAGCAGCTTGTCGTTTGGCGGCTCATTAGCGACAGCTTTCTTT
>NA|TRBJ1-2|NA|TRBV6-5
CASSFLLSYDGYTF
TGTGCCAGCAGTTTCCTACTTTCCTATGATGGCTACACCTTC